Reported below is one T cell receptor beta chain. Its target is unknown. TCRdb keeps only in-frame clones here, not all; method: immunoSEQ multiplex PCR. The data show roughly 530,000 clones, less than 96% seen once. The data are from a study of shared clonotypes between healthy human individuals. Study findings and constraints: The study found about 5.1% of naive CD4 clonotypes shared across a few donors.

CDR3 length: 15 residues. Germline values: CDR1 MDHEN, CDR2 SYDVKM. The V end was cut by 5 bases, the J end by 0 bases, with 14 bases between. This receptor was obtained from a woman aged 25 to 39 in good health. V is TRBV28 and J is TRBJ2-7, with no clear D. The sample was naive CD4+ T cells sorted from blood. Described subset: CD45RA+ positively selected. The CDR3 spells CASSMRRRSSYEQYF. The CDR3 coding sequence is TGTGCCAGCAGTATGAGACGGAGAAGCTCCTACGAGCAGTACTTC.